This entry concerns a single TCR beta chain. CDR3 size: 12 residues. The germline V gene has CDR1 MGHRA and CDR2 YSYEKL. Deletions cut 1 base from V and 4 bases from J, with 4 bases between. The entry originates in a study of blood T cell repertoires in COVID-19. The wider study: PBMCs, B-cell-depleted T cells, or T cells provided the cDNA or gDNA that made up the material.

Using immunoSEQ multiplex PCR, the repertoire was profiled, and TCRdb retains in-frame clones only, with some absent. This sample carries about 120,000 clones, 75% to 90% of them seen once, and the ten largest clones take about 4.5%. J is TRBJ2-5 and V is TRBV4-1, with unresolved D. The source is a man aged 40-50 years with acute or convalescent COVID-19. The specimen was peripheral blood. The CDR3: CASSQGGETQYF. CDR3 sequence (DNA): TGCGCCAGCAGCCAAGGAGGAGAGACCCAGTACTTC.